The rows below give T cell receptor beta chains drawn from one sample of a study of shared clonotypes between healthy human individuals. Sequencing was performed with immunoSEQ multiplex PCR; in TCRdb, only in-frame clones are kept and a portion is missing. The sample has around 2.1 million clones, about 94% seen once. Sequenced input: naive CD4+ T cells sorted from blood. These receptors originate from a man aged 18 to 35 in good health. The CDR3 runs from the conserved cysteine through the conserved F or W. D genes are given only for firm matches. The size entry is marked missing in some rows and otherwise reads once, few, many or a size class.

>TRBJ2-6|15|-|TRBV19|-
TGTGCCAGTAGTCCAGGACAGACTGGGGCCAACGTCCTGACTTTC
CASSPGQTGANVLTF
>TRBJ2-5|15|TRBD1|TRBV6-1|-
TGTGCCAGCAGTGAATGGACGGACAGGGAAGAGACCCAGTACTTC
CASSEWTDREETQYF
>TRBJ1-3|16|-|TRBV21-1|-
TGTGCCAGCAGCGAAGGGAGCAGGCTCTCTGGAAACACCATATATTTT
CASSEGSRLSGNTIYF
>TRBJ1-2|13|-|TRBV6-5|-
TGTGCCAGCAGTTACTATGGGACCCGGGGCTACACCTTC
CASSYYGTRGYTF
>TRBJ1-3|14|-|TRBV6-6|-
TGTGCCAGCAGCCCGGAAGGGGCTGGAAACACCATATATTTT
CASSPEGAGNTIYF
>TRBJ1-5|17|TRBD1|TRBV27|-
TGTGCCAGCAGTTTACACCCGCCGGGACAGGGGAATCAGCCCCAGCATTTT
CASSLHPPGQGNQPQHF
>TRBJ1-1|14|-|TRBV19|-
TGTGCGTCCTGGGGGGCCGGGATGAACACTGAAGCTTTCTTT
CASWGAGMNTEAFF
>TRBJ2-5|17|TRBD2|TRBV7-2|-
TGTGCCAGCAGCTTGGGACTAGCGGGAGAGAGGCGAGAGACCCAGTACTTC
CASSLGLAGERRETQYF
>TRBJ1-3|12|-|TRBV18|-
TGTGCCTCCTCGAAAGCTGGAAACACCATATATTTT
CASSKAGNTIYF
>TRBJ1-2|16|-|TRBV6-1|-
TGTGCCAGCAGTGAAGTACGAACAGGGAGAAACTATGGCTACACCTTC
CASSEVRTGRNYGYTF
>TRBJ2-7|14|-|TRBV6-6|-
TGTGCCAGCAGTTATGGGCTAGCTCCCTACGAGCAGTACTTC
CASSYGLAPYEQYF
>TRBJ2-5|13|-|TRBV19|-
TGTGCCAGTACCGAGACTCTGGGGGAGACCCAGTACTTC
CASTETLGETQYF
>TRBJ2-7|14|TRBD1|TRBV5-4|-
TGTGCCAGCAGCCTGCCGGGACAGAACCACGAGCAGTACTTC
CASSLPGQNHEQYF
>TRBJ2-1|12|-|TRBV30|-
TGTGCCTGGAGTGTCATGTCCCGTGAGCAGTTCTTC
CAWSVMSREQFF
>TRBJ2-7|13|-|TRBV6-5|-
TGTGCCAGCGGGCGGGACAACCGTAAGGAGCAGTACTTC
CASGRDNRKEQYF
>TRBJ1-5|15|-|TRBV5-6|-
TGTGCCAGCAGCCTCCGGAAGGAGATCAATCAGCCCCAGCATTTT
CASSLRKEINQPQHF
>TRBJ1-1|17|TRBD1|TRBV18|-
TGTGCCAGCTCACCACCGACAGGGGAGATACTGAACACTGAAGCTTTCTTT
CASSPPTGEILNTEAFF
>TRBJ2-7|15|-|TRBV19|-
TGTGCCAGTAGTCTAAACCCAGGGGTCTCCTACGAGCAGTACTTC
CASSLNPGVSYEQYF
>TRBJ1-1|18|TRBD1|TRBV11-2|-
TGTGCCAGCAGCTTAGGAGTTTGGTCGGGACAGGGCCGTTCTGAAGCTTTCTTT
CASSLGVWSGQGRSEAFF
>TRBJ2-7|14|-|TRBV6-5|-
TGTGCCAGCAGTCGAAAGGCCTTCTCCTACGAGCAGTACTTC
CASSRKAFSYEQYF
>TRBJ1-1|18|TRBD1|TRBV7-9|-
TGTGCCAGCAGTCGACTCGAGGACAGGGGCCTTAGGTACACTGAAGCTTTCTTT
CASSRLEDRGLRYTEAFF
>TRBJ2-4|16|TRBD1|TRBV5-1|once
TGCGCCAGCAGCTTGAACACCGGGACAGGGGGAAACATTCAGTACTTC
CASSLNTGTGGNIQYF
>TRBJ2-1|15|TRBD2|TRBV6-5|once
TGTGCCAGCAGTCCCGGGACTAGCGGAAACAATGAGCAGTTCTTC
CASSPGTSGNNEQFF
>TRBJ1-6|16|-|TRBV5-5|-
TGTGCCAGCAGCCTAGGGACGGGGACGATAGGTTCACCCCTCCACTTT
CASSLGTGTIGSPLHF
>TRBJ2-2|15|-|TRBV4-3|-
TGCGCCAGCAGCCAAGATGGGCTGATTACCGGGGAGCTGTTTTTT
CASSQDGLITGELFF
>TRBJ2-1|12|-|TRBV7-6|-
TGTGCCAGCAGCTTTAGTAGGGGTGAGCAGTTCTTC
CASSFSRGEQFF
>TRBJ1-1|13|-|TRBV2|-
TGTGCCAGCAGTGTCGACGGAAACACTGAAGCTTTCTTT
CASSVDGNTEAFF
>TRBJ1-5|14|-|TRBV7-2|-
TGTGCCAGCAGCCAGCTAGGGTTCAATCAGCCCCAGCATTTT
CASSQLGFNQPQHF
>TRBJ2-3|15|-|TRBV9|-
TGTGCCAGCAGCGTAATCGGAGGGGAAGGAGATACGCAGTATTTT
CASSVIGGEGDTQYF
>TRBJ2-1|18|-|TRBV19|once
TGTGCCAGTAGTACGCTCCCCTCCAAGCGGCGCCTTTACAATGAGCAGTTCTTC
CASSTLPSKRRLYNEQFF
>TRBJ2-3|18|TRBD2|TRBV5-1|-
TGCGCCAGCAGCTTGTACCCCCCTAGCGGGGGGTTCACAGATACGCAGTATTTT
CASSLYPPSGGFTDTQYF
>TRBJ1-6|15|-|TRBV30|-
TGTGCCTGGAAAGGTTCAGGGATCTATAATTCACCCCTCCACTTT
CAWKGSGIYNSPLHF
>TRBJ1-5|14|-|TRBV6-5|-
TGTGCCAGCAGGGCCGGGGCTAGCAATCAGCCCCAGCATTTT
CASRAGASNQPQHF
>TRBJ2-7|16|TRBD1|TRBV5-1|once
TGCGCCAGCAGCTTCATACCGGGACAGTACTCCTACGAGCAGTACTTC
CASSFIPGQYSYEQYF
>TRBJ2-7|16|-|TRBV7-2|-
TGTGCCAGCAGCTTAGACTTCCGGGCCGCGCTCCACGAGCAGTACTTC
CASSLDFRAALHEQYF
>TRBJ2-1|11|-|TRBV28|once
TGTGCCAGCAGTCCCTACCATGAGCAGTTCTTC
CASSPYHEQFF
>TRBJ2-5|14|-|TRBV7-9|-
TGTGCCAGCAGCTTAGTCCGTAGGCAAGAGACCCAGTACTTC
CASSLVRRQETQYF
>TRBJ2-5|13|-|TRBV2|once
TGTGCCAGCAGCCCAACCAGACAAGAGACCCAGTACTTC
CASSPTRQETQYF
>TRBJ2-7|14|TRBD1|TRBV28|-
TGTGCCAGCAGTCGGACAGGGGTAAGAAGCGAGCAGTACTTC
CASSRTGVRSEQYF
>TRBJ1-1|13|-|TRBV4-1|-
TGCGCCAGCAGCCGGGGACATTACACTGAAGCTTTCTTT
CASSRGHYTEAFF
>TRBJ2-5|17|TRBD2|TRBV7-2|-
TGTGCCAGCAGCTTACACGGACTAGCGGGAGAGGGTGAGACCCAGTACTTC
CASSLHGLAGEGETQYF
>TRBJ2-3|14|TRBD1|TRBV19|once
TGTGCCAGTAGTGTAACAGGGGGGTTGGATACGCAGTATTTT
CASSVTGGLDTQYF
>TRBJ1-6|14|-|TRBV2|-
TGTGCCAGCAGTGACGGCACCTATAATTCACCCCTCCACTTT
CASSDGTYNSPLHF
>TRBJ2-1|13|-|TRBV19|-
TGTGCCAGTAGTATACGGGCCCGGGGTGAGCAGTTCTTC
CASSIRARGEQFF
>TRBJ1-5|15|-|TRBV4-1|-
TGCGCCAGCAGCCGCCAGGGCAGTGAAGATCAGCCCCAGCATTTT
CASSRQGSEDQPQHF
>TRBJ2-4|15|-|TRBV6-5|-
TGTGCCAGCAGTTACTCGGGGGGGGCACGAAACATTCAGTACTTC
CASSYSGGARNIQYF
>TRBJ1-6|17|-|TRBV5-6|-
TGTGCCAGCAGCCCGACTGTGGGGCCTTATTATAATTCACCCCTCCACTTT
CASSPTVGPYYNSPLHF
>TRBJ2-1|17|TRBD2|TRBV2|-
TGTGCCAGCGGGACTAGCGGGACCTGGAGCTCCTACAATGAGCAGTTCTTC
CASGTSGTWSSYNEQFF
>TRBJ2-5|14|-|TRBV28|-
TGTGCCAGCAGTTTTTTAGCGGCCCAAGAGACCCAGTACTTC
CASSFLAAQETQYF
>TRBJ2-1|14|TRBD2|TRBV28|-
TGTGCCAGTTCTAGCGGTTCCCTGTCCAATGAGCAGTTCTTC
CASSSGSLSNEQFF
>TRBJ1-5|16|-|TRBV21-1|-
TGTGCCAGCCCTCCTAACAGGGGAAGCAGCAATCAGCCCCAGCATTTT
CASPPNRGSSNQPQHF
>TRBJ2-7|15|-|TRBV28|-
TGTGCCAGCAGTTTGGGCGACCTAAGCTCCTACGAGCAGTACTTC
CASSLGDLSSYEQYF
>TRBJ1-4|16|-|TRBV7-9|once
TGTGCCAGCAGCACTCGGGGGGCAGGGACTAATGAAAAACTGTTTTTT
CASSTRGAGTNEKLFF
>TRBJ2-3|16|TRBD2|TRBV5-1|-
TGCGCCAGCAGCTTAAGCGGGGGCGCAGGCACAGATACGCAGTATTTT
CASSLSGGAGTDTQYF
>TRBJ1-1|12|TRBD1|TRBV30|-
TGTGCCTGGGGACAGGCGAACACTGAAGCTTTCTTT
CAWGQANTEAFF